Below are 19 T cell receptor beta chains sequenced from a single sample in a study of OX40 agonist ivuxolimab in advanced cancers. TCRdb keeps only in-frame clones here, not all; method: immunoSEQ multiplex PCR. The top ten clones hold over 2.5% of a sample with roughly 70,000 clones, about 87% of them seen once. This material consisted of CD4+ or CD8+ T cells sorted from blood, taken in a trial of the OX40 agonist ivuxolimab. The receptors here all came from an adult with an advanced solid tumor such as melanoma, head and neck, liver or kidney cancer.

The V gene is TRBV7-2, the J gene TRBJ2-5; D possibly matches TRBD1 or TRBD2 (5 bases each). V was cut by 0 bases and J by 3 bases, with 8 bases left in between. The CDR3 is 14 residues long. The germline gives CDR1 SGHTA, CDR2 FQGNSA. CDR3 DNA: TGTGCCAGCAGCTTAGCCGGGACCAAAGAGACCCAGTACTTC. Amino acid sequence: CASSLAGTKETQYF.

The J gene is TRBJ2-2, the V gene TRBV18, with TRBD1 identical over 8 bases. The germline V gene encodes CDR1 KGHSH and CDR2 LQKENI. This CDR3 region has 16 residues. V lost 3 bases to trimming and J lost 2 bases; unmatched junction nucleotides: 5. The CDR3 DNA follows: TGTGCCAGCTCACCCATGACAGGGGACAACACCGGGGAGCTGTTTTTT. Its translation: CASSPMTGDNTGELFF.

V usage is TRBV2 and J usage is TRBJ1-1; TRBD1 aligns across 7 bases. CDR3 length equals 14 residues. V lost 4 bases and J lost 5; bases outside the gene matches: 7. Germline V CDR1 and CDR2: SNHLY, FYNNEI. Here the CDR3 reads CASSGSVQGTEAFF. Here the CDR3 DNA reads TGTGCCAGCAGTGGGTCGGTACAGGGGACTGAAGCTTTCTTT.

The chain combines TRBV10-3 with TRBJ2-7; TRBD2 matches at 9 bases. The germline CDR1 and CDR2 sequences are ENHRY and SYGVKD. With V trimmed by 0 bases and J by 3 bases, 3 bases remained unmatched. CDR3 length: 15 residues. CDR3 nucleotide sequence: TGTGCCATCAGTGAGTCAATAGCGGGAGACTACGAGCAGTACTTC. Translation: CAISESIAGDYEQYF.

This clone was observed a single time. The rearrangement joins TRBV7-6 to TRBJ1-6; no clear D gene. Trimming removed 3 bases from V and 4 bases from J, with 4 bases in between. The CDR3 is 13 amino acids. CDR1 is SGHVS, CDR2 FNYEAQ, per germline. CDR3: CASSLDYNSPLHF. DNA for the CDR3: TGTGCCAGCAGCTTGGATTATAATTCACCCCTCCACTTT.

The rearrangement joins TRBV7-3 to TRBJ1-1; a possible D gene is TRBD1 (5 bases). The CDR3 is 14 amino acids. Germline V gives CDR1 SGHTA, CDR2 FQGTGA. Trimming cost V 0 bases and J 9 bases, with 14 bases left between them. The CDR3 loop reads CASSLTAAGSQAFF. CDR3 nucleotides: TGTGCCAGCAGCTTAACGGCGGCAGGGTCTCAAGCTTTCTTT.

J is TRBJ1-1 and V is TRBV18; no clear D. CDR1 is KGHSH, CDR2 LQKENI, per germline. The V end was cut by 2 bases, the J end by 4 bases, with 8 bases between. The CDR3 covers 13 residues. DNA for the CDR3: TGTGCCAGCTCACCAGCGGGAGCCACTGAAGCTTTCTTT. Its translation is CASSPAGATEAFF.

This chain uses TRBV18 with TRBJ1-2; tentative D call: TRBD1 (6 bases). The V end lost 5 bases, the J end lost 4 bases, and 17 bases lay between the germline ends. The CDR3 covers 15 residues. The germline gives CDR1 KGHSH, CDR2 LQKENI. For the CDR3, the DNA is TGTGCCAGCTCATCCACCCGGGACAACCCCTATGGCTACACCTTC. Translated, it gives CASSSTRDNPYGYTF.

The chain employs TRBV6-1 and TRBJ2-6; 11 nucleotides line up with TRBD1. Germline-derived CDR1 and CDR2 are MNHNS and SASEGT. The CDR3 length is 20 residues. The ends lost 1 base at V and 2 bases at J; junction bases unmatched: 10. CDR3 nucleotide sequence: TGTGCCAGCAGTGAAGAGGACAGGGGGCGCATAGGCGCTGGGGCCAACGTCCTGACTTTC. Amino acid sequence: CASSEEDRGRIGAGANVLTF.

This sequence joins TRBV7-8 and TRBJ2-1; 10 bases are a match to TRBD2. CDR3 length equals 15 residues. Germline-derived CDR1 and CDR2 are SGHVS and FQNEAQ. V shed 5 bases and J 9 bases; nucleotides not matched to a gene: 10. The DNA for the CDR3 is TGTGCCAGCAGCCCCCGTACTAGCGGGACTGGTGAGCAGTTCTTC. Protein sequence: CASSPRTSGTGEQFF.

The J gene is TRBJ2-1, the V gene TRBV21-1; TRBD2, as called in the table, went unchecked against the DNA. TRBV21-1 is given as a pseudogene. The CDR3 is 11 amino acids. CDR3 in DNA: TGTGCCAGCACCTCTTACAATGAGCAGTTCTTC. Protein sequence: CASTSYNEQFF.

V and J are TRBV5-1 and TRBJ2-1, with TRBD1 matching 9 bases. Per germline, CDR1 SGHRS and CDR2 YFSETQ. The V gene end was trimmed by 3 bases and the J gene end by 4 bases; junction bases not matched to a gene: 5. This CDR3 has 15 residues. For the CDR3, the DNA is TGCGCCAGCAGCTCCACAGGGGGCCAGTACAATGAGCAGTTCTTC. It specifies CASSSTGGQYNEQFF. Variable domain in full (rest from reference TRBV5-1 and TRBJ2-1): KAGVTQTPRYLIKTRGQQVTLSCSPISGHRSVSWYQQTPGQGLQFLFEYFSETQRNKGNFPGRFSGRQFSNSRSEMNVSTLELGDSALYLCASSSTGGQYNEQFFGPGTRLTVL.

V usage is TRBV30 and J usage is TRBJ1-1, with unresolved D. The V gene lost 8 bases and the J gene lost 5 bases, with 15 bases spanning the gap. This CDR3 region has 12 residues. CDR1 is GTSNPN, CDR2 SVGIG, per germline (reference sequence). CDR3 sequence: CAGDREQTEAFF. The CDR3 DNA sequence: TGTGCCGGTGACCGCGAGCAAACTGAAGCTTTCTTT.

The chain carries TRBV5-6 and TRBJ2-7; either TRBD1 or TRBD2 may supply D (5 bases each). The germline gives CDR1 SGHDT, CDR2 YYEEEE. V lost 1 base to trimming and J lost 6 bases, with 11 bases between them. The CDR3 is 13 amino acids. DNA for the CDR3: TGTGCCAGCAGCTTGCATGAGGGGACCGAGCAGTACTTC. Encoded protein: CASSLHEGTEQYF.

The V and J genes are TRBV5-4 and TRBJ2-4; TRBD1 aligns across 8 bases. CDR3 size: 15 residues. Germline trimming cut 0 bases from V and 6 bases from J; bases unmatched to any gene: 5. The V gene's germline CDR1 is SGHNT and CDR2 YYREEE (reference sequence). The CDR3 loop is CASSLAGQGGNIQYF. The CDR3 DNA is TGTGCCAGCAGCTTGGCCGGACAGGGTGGAAACATTCAGTACTTC.

Written as DNA, the CDR3 is TGTGCCAGCAGCGTGACGGGCGGGAGCTCCTACGAGCAGTACTTC. It translates to CASSVTGGSSYEQYF. This chain uses TRBV7-2 with TRBJ2-7; 7 bases line up with TRBD2. CDR1 SGHTA and CDR2 FQGNSA come from the germline V gene. CDR3 size: 15 residues. Germline trimming cut 5 bases from V and 0 bases from J; bases unmatched to any gene: 7.

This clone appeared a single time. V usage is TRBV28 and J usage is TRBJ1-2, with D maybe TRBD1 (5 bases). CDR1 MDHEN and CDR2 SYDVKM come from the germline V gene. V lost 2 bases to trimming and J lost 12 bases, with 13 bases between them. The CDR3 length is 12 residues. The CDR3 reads CASSLKPGLNTF. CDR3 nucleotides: TGTGCCAGCAGTTTAAAGCCAGGGTTGAACACCTTC.

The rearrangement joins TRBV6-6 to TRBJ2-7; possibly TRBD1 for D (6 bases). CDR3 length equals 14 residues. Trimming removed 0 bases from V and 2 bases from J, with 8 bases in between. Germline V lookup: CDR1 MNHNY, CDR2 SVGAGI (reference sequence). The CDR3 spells CASSYSGQPYEQYF. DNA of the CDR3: TGTGCCAGCAGTTACTCCGGACAGCCCTACGAGCAGTACTTC.

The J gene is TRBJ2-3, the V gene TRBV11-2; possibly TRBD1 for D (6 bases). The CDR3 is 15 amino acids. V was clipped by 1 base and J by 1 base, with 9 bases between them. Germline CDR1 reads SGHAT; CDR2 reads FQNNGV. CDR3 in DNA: TGTGCCAGCAGCTTAGCACAGGGCCGCACAGATACGCAGTATTTT. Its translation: CASSLAQGRTDTQYF.